The 23 T cell receptor beta chains given below trace back to one sample, sequenced in a study of shared clonotypes between healthy human individuals (dated by TCRdb to the early 2020s). The method was the immunoSEQ multiplex PCR assay. TCRdb obtained this table from immuneACCESS and retained in-frame rearrangements with V and J assigned. These tables miss some clones; where compared with another copy, unresolved V genes account for less than half of the shortfall, and the remainder is unexplained. Across this sample there are over a million clones, with around 95% seen only once. The ten biggest clones cover 1% to 1.5% of the sample. Sequencing was performed on naive CD4+ T cells sorted from blood. Reading the label with the study, this specimen's cell subset or site is: CD45RA+ positively selected. The source is a man aged 25 to 40 in good health.

V and J are TRBV21-1 and TRBJ1-1; TRBD1, as called in the table, went unchecked against the DNA. TRBV21-1 is designated a pseudogene. This CDR3 region has 12 residues. For the CDR3, the DNA is TGTGCCAGCAACCTTTACAGAACTGAAGCTTTCTTT. Translating it yields CASNLYRTEAFF.

The V gene is TRBV20-1, the J gene TRBJ1-2; TRBD1 matches 7 bases. The germline CDR1 and CDR2 sequences are DFQATT and SNEGSKA (reference sequence). Trimming at V came to 7 bases and at J to 3 bases, leaving 2 bases not matched to a gene. The CDR3 has 11 amino acids. The CDR3 region has the DNA TGCAGTGGGCAGGGGGACTATGGCTACACCTTC. As protein: CSGQGDYGYTF.

Notes on this clone: One end of the junction does not line up with germline, which may come from a read error. V gene TRBV29-1 combines with J gene TRBJ2-3; 9 positions match TRBD1. This CDR3 is 13 amino acids long. The germline gives CDR1 SQVTM, CDR2 ANQGSEA. Here the CDR3 reads CSGTGVSTNTQYF. CDR3 DNA: TGCAGCGGGACAGGGGTTAGCACAAATACGCAGTATTTT.

The chain has TRBV12-5 and TRBJ2-7; 12 bases align to TRBD2. The CDR3 totals 15 residues. Germline lookup yields CDR1 LGHNT and CDR2 FRNRAP. The V gene end was trimmed by 5 bases and the J gene end by 3 bases; junction bases not matched to a gene: 5. CDR3 DNA sequence: TGTGCTAGTGGTCGGGGACTAGCGGGTGTCTACGAGCAGTACTTC. Protein product: CASGRGLAGVYEQYF.

The gene calls are TRBV10-3 and TRBJ1-1, with D tentatively TRBD1 (5 bases). In germline, CDR1 is ENHRY, CDR2 SYGVKD. This CDR3 spans 14 amino acids. Trimming stripped 8 bases from V and 1 base from J, with 14 bases between. The DNA of the CDR3 is TGTGCCATCGAGAGGGGCCAGGAGAACACTGAAGCTTTCTTT. This sequence encodes CAIERGQENTEAFF.

CDR3 coding DNA: TGCGCCAGCAGCTTGGGCATCGGGACAGGCCACAATGAGCAGTTCTTC. This codes for CASSLGIGTGHNEQFF. This chain uses TRBV5-1 with TRBJ2-1; 8 nucleotides align to TRBD1. The V gene end was trimmed by 0 bases and the J gene end by 5 bases; junction bases not matched to a gene: 7. The CDR3 sequence is 16 residues long. Germline V gives CDR1 SGHRS, CDR2 YFSETQ.

V usage is TRBV15 and J usage is TRBJ2-7; possibly TRBD1 or TRBD2 for D (5 bases each). The CDR3 covers 13 residues. Between the trimmed V and J ends, which lost 0 bases and 6 bases, there was a span of 9 bases. From germline, CDR1 is LNHNV and CDR2 YYDKDF (reference sequence). DNA for the CDR3: TGTGCCACCAGCAGAGATTGGGGACGCGAGCAGTACTTC. Translation gives CATSRDWGREQYF.

This chain connects TRBV7-2 to TRBJ1-1; D is unclear. V dropped 8 bases and J dropped 4 bases, with 17 bases sitting between them. Germline-derived CDR1 and CDR2 are SGHTA and FQGNSA. The CDR3 is 14 residues long. CDR3 region: CASVARGGGTEAFF. In nucleotides, the CDR3 is TGTGCCAGCGTAGCCCGGGGTGGTGGCACTGAAGCTTTCTTT.

The rearrangement joins TRBV19 to TRBJ2-7; TRBD1 aligns across 7 bases. Per germline, CDR1 LNHDA and CDR2 SQIVND (reference sequence). J lost 3 bases, V lost 5 bases, and 10 bases had no gene match. The CDR3 runs 15 residues. CDR3 coding DNA: TGTGCCAGTAGTGTCACCGGGACAGAACACTACGAGCAGTACTTC. It is translated as CASSVTGTEHYEQYF.

As for this clone: At one of its ends the junction is not consistent with the germline gene, which may arise from a read error. The V call is TRBV6-1, the J call TRBJ1-2, with 8 bases that match TRBD1. There are 16 residues in the CDR3. Germline V lookup: CDR1 MNHNS, CDR2 SASEGT. Here the CDR3 DNA reads TGTGCCATCAGTGATTCGGGACAGGATGTTTCCTATGGCTACACCTTC. Translated, it gives CAISDSGQDVSYGYTF.

This chain joins TRBV27 and TRBJ2-1; D may be TRBD2 (5 bases). The CDR3 runs to 19 residues. V was pared by 5 bases and J by 6 bases, with 29 bases between. In germline, CDR1 is MNHEY, CDR2 SMNVEV (reference sequence). CDR3: CASSPGLTPNPLLGNEQFF. CDR3 bases: TGTGCCAGCAGTCCCGGACTCACACCAAACCCCCTTCTGGGCAATGAGCAGTTCTTC.

This clone has a single count. The chain recombines TRBV18 with TRBJ1-5; 7 bases match TRBD1. The trim removed 3 bases at V and 4 bases at J, leaving 9 bases unmatched. This CDR3 contains 16 residues. Germline loops: CDR1 KGHSH, CDR2 LQKENI. CDR3 sequence reads: CASSPTRDSSNQPQHF. The CDR3 bases are TGTGCCAGCTCACCGACCCGGGACAGCTCTAATCAGCCCCAGCATTTT.

This chain links TRBV4-3 with TRBJ1-2; TRBD1 matches at 9 bases. Trimming at V came to 3 bases and at J to 8 bases, leaving 7 bases not matched to a gene. The CDR3 consists of 14 residues. The germline CDR1 and CDR2 sequences are LGHNA and YSLEER. CDR3 residues: CASSQLGQGPGYTF. CDR3 coding DNA: TGCGCCAGCAGCCAGTTGGGACAGGGCCCCGGCTACACCTTC.

This clone has a single count. The chain carries TRBV7-6 and TRBJ1-4; D call uncertain. Looked up from germline, CDR1 is SGHVS and CDR2 is FNYEAQ. This CDR3 has 12 amino acids. V lost 0 bases, J lost 6 bases, and 2 bases lay in between. CDR3 protein: CASSLADEKLFF. The CDR3, as DNA: TGTGCCAGCAGCTTAGCGGATGAAAAACTGTTTTTT.

J is TRBJ1-2 and V is TRBV28; 10 bases map to TRBD1. Trimming took 6 bases from V and 5 from J; bases not matched to a gene: 12. Per the germline V gene, CDR1 is MDHEN and CDR2 is SYDVKM. This CDR3 spans 16 amino acids. For the CDR3, the DNA is TGTGCCAGCAGCTGGGTACCGGGACAGGGGAATTATGGCTACACCTTC. It encodes CASSWVPGQGNYGYTF.

Points on this clone: Other nucleotide sequences in the sample specify the same CDR3. V gene TRBV25-1 combines with J gene TRBJ1-2; D remains unclear. The CDR3 has 13 residues. The germline V gene encodes CDR1 MGHDK and CDR2 SYGVNS. V dropped 6 bases and J dropped 5 bases, with 13 bases sitting between them. The CDR3 sequence is CASSGVGGYGYTF. In nucleotides, the CDR3 is TGTGCCAGCAGCGGGGTAGGCGGGTATGGCTACACCTTC.

This chain links TRBV5-6 with TRBJ2-7; D possibly uses TRBD1 or TRBD2 (6 bases each). The CDR3 sequence is 15 residues long. Germline V gives CDR1 SGHDT, CDR2 YYEEEE. Trimming took 4 bases from V and 3 from J, leaving 17 bases between them. The CDR3 nucleotides are TGTGCCAGCAGCCGCCAGGGGCGGGGCCGCTACGAGCAGTACTTC. Its translation: CASSRQGRGRYEQYF.

The J gene is TRBJ2-3, the V gene TRBV7-8; TRBD2 might be the D (7 bases). Trimming cost V 0 bases and J 3 bases, with 10 bases left between them. This CDR3 comprises 15 residues. The V gene's germline CDR1 is SGHVS and CDR2 FQNEAQ. The CDR3 DNA reads TGTGCCAGCAGCTTAGCGCGGGGGCGAACAGATACGCAGTATTTT. Translating gives CASSLARGRTDTQYF.

V gene TRBV10-2 combines with J gene TRBJ2-3; D uncertain. The germline CDR1 and CDR2 sequences are WSHSY and SAAADI. This CDR3 is built from 15 residues. The ends were cut back, 2 bases at V and 1 base at J, with 10 bases in the middle. CDR3 loop: CASSEGPRGTDTQYF. The CDR3 nucleotides are TGCGCCAGCAGTGAGGGACCCCGAGGCACAGATACGCAGTATTTT.

DNA of the CDR3: TGTGCCAGCAGCTTAGACTCGGGGTGGGGAGAGACCCAGTACTTC. Amino acids: CASSLDSGWGETQYF. V is TRBV11-3 and J is TRBJ2-5, with D possibly being TRBD2 (5 bases). CDR1 and CDR2 (germline): SGHNT, YENEEA. The CDR3 is 15 amino acids. V was shortened by 0 bases and J by 4 bases, with 12 bases between the two germline ends.

The V call is TRBV2, the J call TRBJ2-1; TRBD2 matches at 14 bases. The CDR3 spans 14 residues. V dropped 6 bases and J dropped 9; count of bases not matched to a gene: 4. Germline lookup yields CDR1 SNHLY and CDR2 FYNNEI. The CDR3: CASRPGLAGVEQFF. Written as DNA, the CDR3 is TGTGCCAGCAGGCCGGGACTAGCGGGAGTTGAGCAGTTCTTC.

The gene calls are TRBV5-1 and TRBJ2-7; D not resolved. The CDR3 extends over 15 amino acids. Germline CDR1 and CDR2: SGHRS and YFSETQ. Between the trimmed V and J ends, which lost 0 bases and 7 bases, there was a span of 17 bases. The CDR3 DNA sequence: TGCGCCAGCAGCTTGGATAGTTTTAGGCCCCCTGAGCAGTACTTC. It codes for CASSLDSFRPPEQYF.

The V and J genes are TRBV7-6 and TRBJ2-5, with 9 bases that match TRBD2. J gave up 4 bases and V 7 bases, and 13 bases lay outside the gene matches. This CDR3 region has 16 residues. Germline V gives CDR1 SGHVS, CDR2 FNYEAQ. CDR3 protein: CASTLGAGGIGETQYF. The CDR3, as DNA: TGTGCCAGCACCTTGGGGGCGGGAGGGATTGGAGAGACCCAGTACTTC.